Below, 23 T cell receptor beta chains from the same sample are listed, as sequenced in a study of post-analysis software for immune sequencing data. Study observations and caveats: Compared with controls, patients had more of about 5 TRBV segments, including TRBV5-6, TRBV5-1 and TRBV20-1.

TCR beta cDNA libraries had unique molecular identifiers. TCRdb analysed the PCR reads with MiXCR anew, one entry per CDR3 protein. Of about 260,000 distinct CDR3 sequences detected, 36% appear once; the ten largest clones hold 4% to 6%. These receptors' targets are unknown. The sample consisted of blood. The receptors were sampled from a girl aged 5 to 17 with multiple sclerosis.

This clonotype was seen ten or more times. The CDR3: CASRTGDRGHPDTQYF. DNA for the CDR3: TGCGCCAGCAGAACCGGCGACAGGGGGCATCCAGATACGCAGTATTTT. This rearrangement joins TRBV5-1 to TRBJ2-3, with TRBD1 identical over 10 bases. In germline, CDR1 is SGHRS, CDR2 YFSETQ. J lost 4 bases, V lost 5 bases, and 10 bases had no gene match. The CDR3 spans 16 residues. The full variable domain, in which reference TRBV5-1 and TRBJ2-3 provide the parts outside the CDR3, is KAGVTQTPRYLIKTRGQQVTLSCSPISGHRSVSWYQQTPGQGLQFLFEYFSETQRNKGNFPGRFSGRQFSNSRSEMNVSTLELGDSALYLCASRTGDRGHPDTQYFGPGTRLTVL.

Turning to this clonotype: Mismatch with germline at one junction end may stem from a read error. The chain couples TRBV4-1 to TRBJ2-7; TRBD1 might be the D (6 bases). The CDR3 is 16 residues long. Germline V lookup: CDR1 MGHRA, CDR2 YSYEKL. CDR3 DNA sequence: TGTGCCAGCAGCCAAAGTACGTACACAGGGCCCTACGAGCAGTACTTC. It yields the protein CASSQSTYTGPYEQYF.

This clonotype has just a few counts. A junction end diverges from the germline sequence, so it may reflect a read error. The chain joins TRBV7-6 to TRBJ1-1, with 9 bases matching TRBD1. CDR1 and CDR2 from the germline V gene are SGHVS and FNYEAQ. The CDR3 runs 15 residues. CDR3 in amino acids: CASSLGTGVNTEAFF. In DNA, the CDR3 is TGTGCCAGCAGCTTAGGGACAGGGGTGAACACTGAGGCTTTCTTT.

Only a few counts were recorded for this clonotype. The CDR3 region has the DNA TGTGCCTGGAGTGTACGGGGACAGATCAGCTCCTACAATGAGCAGTTCTTC. It codes for CAWSVRGQISSYNEQFF. This chain joins TRBV30 and TRBJ2-1, with 7 positions matching TRBD1. The germline V gene encodes CDR1 GTSNPN and CDR2 SVGIG (reference sequence). J was trimmed by 0 bases and V by 0 bases; bases with no gene match: 8. The CDR3 has 17 amino acids.

This clonotype was seen repeatedly, ten times or more. This sequence joins TRBV29-1 and TRBJ2-1; D is uncertain. The germline V and J ends were trimmed by 3 bases and 7 bases, with 7 bases remaining between them. The CDR3 has 11 amino acids. CDR1 and CDR2 from the germline V gene are SQVTM and ANQGSEA. CDR3 loop: CSVDRVNEQFF. The CDR3 region has the DNA TGCAGCGTTGATAGGGTAAATGAGCAGTTCTTC.

CDR3 residues: CASSLAETGELFF. In nucleotides, the CDR3 is TGCGCCAGCAGCTTGGCCGAGACCGGGGAGCTGTTTTTT. The chain combines TRBV5-1 with TRBJ2-2; D gene uncertain. V was clipped by 0 bases and J by 5 bases, with 5 bases between them. The CDR3 loop spans 13 amino acids. The germline V gene has CDR1 SGHRS and CDR2 YFSETQ.

Notes on this clonotype: Sequence at one end of the junction differs from germline and may be a read error. The chain has TRBV5-1 and TRBJ2-1; D call uncertain. In germline, CDR1 is SGHRS, CDR2 YFSETQ. CDR3 length equals 11 residues. CDR3 region: CTSSLDDEQFF. In DNA, the CDR3 is TGCACCAGCAGCCTGGACGATGAGCAGTTCTTC.

This sequence joins TRBV24-1 and TRBJ2-3; D not certain. V lost 3 bases, J lost 0 bases, and 21 bases lay in between. The CDR3 runs 19 residues. Germline assignment: CDR1 KGHDR and CDR2 SFDVKD. CDR3 sequence reads: CATSDHLYSDGPSTDTQYF. The CDR3 DNA reads TGTGCCACCAGTGATCATCTTTACTCCGACGGCCCTAGCACAGATACGCAGTATTTT.

To note about this clonotype: An end of the junction does not agree with germline; a read error may underlie this. The chain combines TRBV29-1 with TRBJ1-1; D gene uncertain. The CDR3 loop spans 17 amino acids. Looked up from germline, CDR1 is SQVTM and CDR2 is ANQGSEA. The CDR3 sequence is CSVATLGHSTRNTDAFF. CDR3 DNA sequence: TGCAGCGTCGCTACCCTAGGCCATTCCACAAGGAACACTGATGCTTTCTTT. Using reference TRBV29-1 and TRBJ1-1 for the parts outside the CDR3, the full variable domain is SAVISQKPSRDICQRGTSLTIQCQVDSQVTMMFWYRQQPGQSLTLIATANQGSEATYESGFVIDKFPISRPNLTFSTLTVSNMSPEDSSIYLCSVATLGHSTRNTDAFFGQGTRLTVV.

In this sample, this clonotype turned up many times. This chain connects TRBV7-2 to TRBJ2-5, with 8 bases matching TRBD2. From germline, CDR1 is SGHTA and CDR2 FQGNSA. Losses at the gene ends were 3 bases for V and 2 bases for J; bases not matched to a gene: 2. CDR3 length equals 14 residues. This chain's CDR3 is CASSFASGQETQYF. The CDR3 region has the DNA TGTGCCAGCAGCTTCGCTAGCGGGCAAGAGACCCAGTACTTC.

Many counts were recorded for this clonotype. The chain uses TRBV7-9 and TRBJ1-2; possible D gene TRBD1, 5 bases. Germline V CDR1 and CDR2: SEHNR, FQNEAQ (reference sequence). CDR3 length equals 15 residues. The ends were cut back, 5 bases at V and 0 bases at J, with 13 bases in the middle. CDR3 residues: CASSPPGDPNYGYTF. The DNA of the CDR3 is TGTGCCAGCAGCCCTCCCGGGGACCCTAACTATGGCTACACCTTC.

The V gene is TRBV20-1, the J gene TRBJ2-7, with 8 bases fitting TRBD2. From germline, CDR1 is DFQATT and CDR2 SNEGSKA (reference sequence). The CDR3 has 15 residues. J was trimmed by 1 base and V by 2 bases; bases with no gene match: 7. CDR3 protein: CSARNSGTRSYEQYF. The CDR3 nucleotides are TGCAGTGCTAGAAACTCCGGGACTAGATCCTACGAGCAGTACTTC.

This chain connects TRBV9 to TRBJ1-2; D might be TRBD1 (5 bases). Germline assignment: CDR1 SGDLS and CDR2 YYNGEE. The CDR3 consists of 14 residues. Deletions cut 4 bases from V and 2 bases from J, with 12 bases between. The CDR3 region has the DNA TGTGCCAGCAGCCGAGGGGCGGGGAACTATGGCTACACCTTC. Amino acid sequence: CASSRGAGNYGYTF. The whole variable domain, remainder taken from reference TRBV9 and TRBJ1-2, is DSGVTQTPKHLITATGQRVTLRCSPRSGDLSVYWYQQSLDQGLQFLIQYYNGEERAKGNILERFSAQQFPDLHSELNLSSLELGDSALYFCASSRGAGNYGYTFGSGTRLTVV.

This rearrangement joins TRBV5-1 to TRBJ1-5; no reliable D call. V lost 6 bases to trimming and J lost 5 bases, with 0 bases between them. Per germline, CDR1 SGHRS and CDR2 YFSETQ. The CDR3 extends over 9 amino acids. CDR3 nucleotide sequence: TGCGCCAGCAATCAGCCCCAGCATTTT. Amino acids: CASNQPQHF.

This clonotype has a handful of counts. This rearrangement joins TRBV28 to TRBJ2-4; maybe TRBD2 (5 bases). CDR1 MDHEN and CDR2 SYDVKM come from the germline V gene. The CDR3 is 14 residues long. V lost 8 bases to trimming and J lost 2 bases, with 13 bases between them. The CDR3 DNA reads TGTGCCAGCTCACAATTCGGGACCAAAAACATTCAGTACTTC. It yields the protein CASSQFGTKNIQYF.

V and J are TRBV11-2 and TRBJ2-3; no definite D call. Germline loops: CDR1 SGHAT, CDR2 FQNNGV. This CDR3 spans 15 amino acids. Between the trimmed V and J ends, which lost 5 bases and 0 bases, there was a span of 12 bases. The CDR3: CASSPREESTDTQYF. DNA of the CDR3: TGTGCCAGCAGCCCAAGAGAGGAAAGCACAGATACGCAGTATTTT.

This chain uses TRBV10-3 with TRBJ1-1; TRBD1 is a possible D gene (5 bases). Trimming took off 6 bases at V and 1 base at J, with 9 bases between the two ends. Germline V gene data show CDR1 as ENHRY and CDR2 as SYGVKD. The CDR3 covers 13 residues. CDR3 amino acids: CAISGAGNTEAFF. The CDR3 region has the DNA TGTGCCATCAGCGGGGCTGGGAACACTGAAGCTTTCTTT.

The chain links TRBV12-3 or TRBV12-4 to TRBJ1-6; the D gene is possibly TRBD1 (6 bases). CDR3 length: 14 amino acids. The germline V and J ends were trimmed by 6 bases and 7 bases, with 13 bases remaining between them. The CDR3 spells CASRGGPLNSPLHF. CDR3 bases: TGTGCCAGCAGAGGGGGACCGCTAAATTCACCCCTCCACTTT.

The chain is built from TRBV18 and TRBJ1-1, with unresolved D. The CDR3 spans 16 residues. V shed 3 bases and J shed 3 bases, with 17 bases lying between them. Germline-derived CDR1 and CDR2 are KGHSH and LQKENI. As DNA, the CDR3 is TGTGCCAGCTCACCCAAGGAGCGACTTTTGGACACTGAAGCTTTCTTT. Translating gives CASSPKERLLDTEAFF.

This sequence joins TRBV7-3 and TRBJ2-1, with 11 bases that match TRBD2. Germline V gene data show CDR1 as SGHTA and CDR2 as FQGTGA. The CDR3 is 15 amino acids. Germline trimming cut 5 bases from V and 8 bases from J; bases unmatched to any gene: 8. The CDR3 bases are TGTGCCAGCAGCCCCACGACTAGCGGGATAGATGAGCAGTTCTTC. Amino acid sequence: CASSPTTSGIDEQFF.

The genes are TRBV29-1 and TRBJ2-7; 10 bases are shared with TRBD1. Germline trimming cut 7 bases from V and 5 bases from J; bases unmatched to any gene: 17. Germline-derived CDR1 and CDR2 are SQVTM and ANQGSEA. The length of the CDR3 is 16 residues. CDR3 protein: CSAVPIGGTGEHEQYF. The CDR3 nucleotides read TGCAGCGCCGTTCCCATAGGCGGGACAGGGGAACACGAGCAGTACTTC.

Ten or more counts support this clonotype. The genes are TRBV2 and TRBJ2-7; D is perhaps TRBD1 (6 bases). V shed 6 bases and J shed 4 bases, with 7 bases lying between them. Germline lookup yields CDR1 SNHLY and CDR2 FYNNEI. The CDR3 consists of 11 residues. The CDR3 bases are TGTGCCAGCAGGGGGGCTTACGAGCAGTACTTC. Amino acid sequence: CASRGAYEQYF.

This clonotype has just a few counts. A read error may be the cause here, since a much bigger clone is one base away. This rearrangement joins TRBV12-3 or TRBV12-4 to TRBJ1-5; unclear D gene. The CDR3 extends over 14 amino acids. V was pared by 4 bases and J by 4 bases, with 11 bases between. CDR3: CASSSSVANQPQHF. The CDR3 bases are TGTGCCAGCAGTTCGAGCGTAGCTAATCAGCCCCAGCATTTT.